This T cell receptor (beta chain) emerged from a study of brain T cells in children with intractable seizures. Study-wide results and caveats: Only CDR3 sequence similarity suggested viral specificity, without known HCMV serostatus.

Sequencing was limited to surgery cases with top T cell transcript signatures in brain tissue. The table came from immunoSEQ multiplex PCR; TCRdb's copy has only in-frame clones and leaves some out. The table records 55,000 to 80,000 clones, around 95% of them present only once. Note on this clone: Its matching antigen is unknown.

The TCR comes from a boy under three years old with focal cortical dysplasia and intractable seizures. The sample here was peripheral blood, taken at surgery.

DNA of the CDR3: TGTGCCAGCAGCTTAGGGTGGATGGAAAAACTGTTTTTT. Translated, it gives CASSLGWMEKLFF. V is TRBV7-2 and J is TRBJ1-4; D ambiguous. CDR1 SGHTA and CDR2 FQGNSA come from the germline V gene. The CDR3 spans 13 residues. The V gene lost 1 base and the J gene lost 8 bases, with 8 bases spanning the gap.